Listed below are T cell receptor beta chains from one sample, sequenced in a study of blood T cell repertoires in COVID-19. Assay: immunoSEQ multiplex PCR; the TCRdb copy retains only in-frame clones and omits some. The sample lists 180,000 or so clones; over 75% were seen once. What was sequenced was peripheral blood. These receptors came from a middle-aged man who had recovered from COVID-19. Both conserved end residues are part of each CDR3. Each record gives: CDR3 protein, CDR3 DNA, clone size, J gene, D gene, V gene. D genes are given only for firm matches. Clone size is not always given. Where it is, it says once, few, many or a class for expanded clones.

CDR3aa: CASSLQGASTEAFF; CDR3nt: TGTGCCAGCAGCTTACAGGGGGCGAGCACTGAAGCTTTCTTT; abundance: few; j_gene: TRBJ1-1; d_gene: TRBD1; v_gene: TRBV7-9
CDR3aa: CSASFETGVGYTF; CDR3nt: TGCAGTGCTAGTTTCGAGACAGGGGTGGGCTACACCTTC; abundance: NA; j_gene: TRBJ1-2; d_gene: TRBD1; v_gene: TRBV20-1
CDR3aa: CASSPNRGKRYTEAFF; CDR3nt: TGTGCCAGCAGCCCCAACAGGGGGAAACGGTACACTGAAGCTTTCTTT; abundance: NA; j_gene: TRBJ1-1; d_gene: TRBD1; v_gene: TRBV28
CDR3aa: CASSSPESGALYEQYF; CDR3nt: TGTGCCAGCAGTTCCCCTGAAAGCGGGGCTCTCTACGAGCAGTACTTC; abundance: NA; j_gene: TRBJ2-7; d_gene: TRBD2; v_gene: TRBV6-5
CDR3aa: CASRGTHTEAFF; CDR3nt: TGTGCCAGCAGGGGGACTCACACTGAAGCTTTCTTT; abundance: NA; j_gene: TRBJ1-1; d_gene: NA; v_gene: TRBV6-5
CDR3aa: CASSHGTSGTRNTGELFF; CDR3nt: TGTGCCAGCAGCCATGGAACTAGCGGGACGAGGAACACCGGGGAGCTGTTTTTT; abundance: NA; j_gene: TRBJ2-2; d_gene: TRBD2; v_gene: TRBV3-1/TRBV3-2
CDR3aa: CSVLTSSNEKLFF; CDR3nt: TGCAGCGTTTTGACAAGCAGTAATGAAAAACTGTTTTTT; abundance: once; j_gene: TRBJ1-4; d_gene: NA; v_gene: TRBV29-1
CDR3aa: CASSHGTSGWRETQYF; CDR3nt: TGTGCCAGCAGTCACGGGACTAGCGGATGGAGGGAGACCCAGTACTTC; abundance: NA; j_gene: TRBJ2-5; d_gene: TRBD2; v_gene: TRBV25-1
CDR3aa: CASSQASGTLGEQYF; CDR3nt: TGTGCCAGCAGCCAAGCTAGCGGGACTCTGGGCGAGCAGTACTTC; abundance: few; j_gene: TRBJ2-7; d_gene: TRBD2; v_gene: TRBV4-2
CDR3aa: CATSRRNTGTGGRAYSGNTIYF; CDR3nt: TGTGCCACCAGCAGACGTAATACCGGGACAGGGGGTCGCGCCTACTCTGGAAACACCATATATTTT; abundance: NA; j_gene: TRBJ1-3; d_gene: TRBD1; v_gene: TRBV15
CDR3aa: CASSLEGRGLPQHF; CDR3nt: TGTGCCAGCAGCTTAGAAGGTCGAGGGCTGCCCCAGCATTTT; abundance: once; j_gene: TRBJ1-5; d_gene: NA; v_gene: TRBV7-2
CDR3aa: CASSDWTSGSSEQFF; CDR3nt: TGTGCCAGCAGCGATTGGACTAGCGGGAGCTCTGAGCAGTTCTTC; abundance: many; j_gene: TRBJ2-1; d_gene: TRBD2; v_gene: TRBV7-9
CDR3aa: CASSQETSGRAVFYEQYF; CDR3nt: TGCGCCAGCAGCCAAGAAACTAGCGGGAGGGCCGTGTTCTACGAGCAGTACTTC; abundance: NA; j_gene: TRBJ2-7; d_gene: TRBD2; v_gene: TRBV4-1
CDR3aa: CASSLELNTEAFF; CDR3nt: TGTGCCAGCAGCTTAGAGCTGAACACTGAAGCTTTCTTT; abundance: few; j_gene: TRBJ1-1; d_gene: NA; v_gene: TRBV7-3
CDR3aa: CASSRITNEKLFF; CDR3nt: TGTGCCAGCAGCAGGATAACTAATGAAAAACTGTTTTTT; abundance: once; j_gene: TRBJ1-4; d_gene: NA; v_gene: TRBV12-3/TRBV12-4
CDR3aa: CASSSRSEGKSPLHF; CDR3nt: TGTGCCAGCAGCTCCCGTAGCGAGGGAAAATCACCCCTCCACTTT; abundance: NA; j_gene: TRBJ1-6; d_gene: NA; v_gene: TRBV7-2
CDR3aa: CASSLGGASGNTIYF; CDR3nt: TGTGCCAGCAGTTTAGGGGGGGCTAGTGGAAACACCATATATTTT; abundance: NA; j_gene: TRBJ1-3; d_gene: NA; v_gene: TRBV28
CDR3aa: CASSEYGGYEQYF; CDR3nt: TGTGCCAGCAGTGAATACGGGGGTTACGAGCAGTACTTC; abundance: NA; j_gene: TRBJ2-7; d_gene: NA; v_gene: TRBV6-1
CDR3aa: CASSLPSRHEQYF; CDR3nt: TGTGCCAGCAGCTTACCTAGTAGGCACGAGCAGTACTTC; abundance: once; j_gene: TRBJ2-7; d_gene: NA; v_gene: TRBV7-2
CDR3aa: CSVRQGGTDTQYF; CDR3nt: TGCAGCGTTAGGCAGGGGGGCACAGATACGCAGTATTTT; abundance: NA; j_gene: TRBJ2-3; d_gene: TRBD1; v_gene: TRBV29-1
CDR3aa: CASRRGQDGNQPQHF; CDR3nt: TGTGCCAGCAGGAGGGGACAGGATGGAAATCAGCCCCAGCATTTT; abundance: NA; j_gene: TRBJ1-5; d_gene: TRBD1; v_gene: TRBV2
CDR3aa: CASSYDGRVSEQFF; CDR3nt: TGTGCCAGCAGTTACGACGGGAGGGTAAGTGAGCAGTTCTTC; abundance: NA; j_gene: TRBJ2-1; d_gene: TRBD2; v_gene: TRBV6-2/TRBV6-3
CDR3aa: CASSLEGHQSYEQYF; CDR3nt: TGCGCCAGCAGCTTGGAGGGACACCAGAGCTACGAGCAGTACTTC; abundance: few; j_gene: TRBJ2-7; d_gene: NA; v_gene: TRBV5-1
CDR3aa: CASWPSAGADTQYF; CDR3nt: TGTGCCAGCTGGCCCTCCGCCGGGGCAGATACGCAGTATTTT; abundance: NA; j_gene: TRBJ2-3; d_gene: NA; v_gene: TRBV18
CDR3aa: CASSLEPGEETQYF; CDR3nt: TGTGCCAGCAGCTTGGAGCCAGGGGAGGAGACCCAGTACTTC; abundance: NA; j_gene: TRBJ2-5; d_gene: NA; v_gene: TRBV5-5
CDR3aa: CASSQQNIEAFF; CDR3nt: TGTGCCAGCAGCCAACAAAACATTGAAGCTTTCTTT; abundance: once; j_gene: TRBJ1-1; d_gene: NA; v_gene: TRBV3-1/TRBV3-2
CDR3aa: CASSQGQGDGYTF; CDR3nt: TGTGCCAGCAGCCAAGGACAGGGCGATGGCTACACCTTC; abundance: NA; j_gene: TRBJ1-2; d_gene: TRBD1; v_gene: TRBV14
CDR3aa: CASSKQAGELFF; CDR3nt: TGTGCCAGTAGTAAGCAGGCCGGGGAGCTGTTTTTT; abundance: NA; j_gene: TRBJ2-2; d_gene: NA; v_gene: TRBV19
CDR3aa: CSVAYRGLRAQRAEKLFF; CDR3nt: TGCAGCGTCGCCTACAGGGGTCTCAGAGCCCAACGGGCTGAAAAACTGTTTTTT; abundance: NA; j_gene: TRBJ1-4; d_gene: TRBD1; v_gene: TRBV29-1
CDR3aa: CASSEKSGRGNQPQHF; CDR3nt: TGTGCCAGCAGTGAAAAGTCGGGCAGGGGTAACCAGCCCCAGCATTTT; abundance: NA; j_gene: TRBJ1-5; d_gene: NA; v_gene: TRBV2
CDR3aa: CASSQGGFSGGSYNEQFF; CDR3nt: TGCGCCAGCAGCCAAGGGGGTTTCAGCGGAGGTTCCTACAATGAGCAGTTCTTC; abundance: NA; j_gene: TRBJ2-1; d_gene: NA; v_gene: TRBV4-3
CDR3aa: CASSVNSGTASYEQYF; CDR3nt: TGTGCCAGCAGCGTGAACTCCGGGACAGCTTCCTACGAGCAGTACTTC; abundance: NA; j_gene: TRBJ2-7; d_gene: TRBD1; v_gene: TRBV9
CDR3aa: CAISEESYEQYF; CDR3nt: TGTGCCATCAGTGAGGAGTCCTACGAGCAGTACTTC; abundance: NA; j_gene: TRBJ2-7; d_gene: NA; v_gene: TRBV10-3
CDR3aa: CAWSETGLPYGYTF; CDR3nt: TGTGCCTGGAGCGAGACAGGGCTTCCCTATGGCTACACCTTC; abundance: NA; j_gene: TRBJ1-2; d_gene: TRBD1; v_gene: TRBV30
CDR3aa: CASSYFLTSGRGGYEQYF; CDR3nt: TGTGCCAGCAGTTATTTCTTGACTAGCGGGAGAGGAGGCTACGAGCAGTACTTC; abundance: NA; j_gene: TRBJ2-7; d_gene: TRBD2; v_gene: TRBV2
CDR3aa: CASSHSGTYTDTQYF; CDR3nt: TGCGCCAGCAGTCATAGCGGAACTTACACAGATACGCAGTATTTT; abundance: NA; j_gene: TRBJ2-3; d_gene: NA; v_gene: TRBV23-1
CDR3aa: CASSPSPGQGAGQPQHF; CDR3nt: TGTGCCAGTAGTCCGTCCCCTGGGCAGGGGGCCGGTCAGCCCCAGCATTTT; abundance: NA; j_gene: TRBJ1-5; d_gene: TRBD1; v_gene: TRBV19
CDR3aa: CASSYGTAVRNTIYF; CDR3nt: TGTGCCAGCAGTTACGGGACAGCGGTCAGAAACACCATATATTTT; abundance: NA; j_gene: TRBJ1-3; d_gene: TRBD1; v_gene: TRBV6-5
CDR3aa: CSASLNTEAFF; CDR3nt: TGCAGTGCTAGCTTGAACACTGAAGCTTTCTTT; abundance: NA; j_gene: TRBJ1-1; d_gene: NA; v_gene: TRBV20-1
CDR3aa: CAWSNGGYQETQYF; CDR3nt: TGTGCCTGGAGCAACGGGGGTTACCAAGAGACCCAGTACTTC; abundance: once; j_gene: TRBJ2-5; d_gene: NA; v_gene: TRBV30
CDR3aa: CASGSGTGVSYEQYF; CDR3nt: TGTGCTAGTGGTTCCGGGACAGGGGTGTCCTACGAGCAGTACTTC; abundance: NA; j_gene: TRBJ2-7; d_gene: TRBD1; v_gene: TRBV12-5